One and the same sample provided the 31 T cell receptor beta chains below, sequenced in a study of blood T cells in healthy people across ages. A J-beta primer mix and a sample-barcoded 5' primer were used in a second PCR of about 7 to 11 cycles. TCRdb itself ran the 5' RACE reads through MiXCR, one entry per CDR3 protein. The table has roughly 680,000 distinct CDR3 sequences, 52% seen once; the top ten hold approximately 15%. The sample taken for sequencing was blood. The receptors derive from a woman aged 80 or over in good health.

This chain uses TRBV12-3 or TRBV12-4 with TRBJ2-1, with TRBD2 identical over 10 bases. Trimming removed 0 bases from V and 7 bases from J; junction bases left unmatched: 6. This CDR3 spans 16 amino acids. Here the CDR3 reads CASSLALASGGNEQFF. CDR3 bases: TGTGCCAGCAGTTTAGCGTTGGCTAGCGGGGGAAATGAGCAGTTCTTC.

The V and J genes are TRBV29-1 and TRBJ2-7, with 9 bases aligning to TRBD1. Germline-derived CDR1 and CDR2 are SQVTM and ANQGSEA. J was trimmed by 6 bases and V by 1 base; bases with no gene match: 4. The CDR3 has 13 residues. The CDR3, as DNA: TGCAGCGTTGAAGGGACAGGGGTGTCCGAGCAGTACTTC. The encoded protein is CSVEGTGVSEQYF.

CDR3 bases: TGTGCCACTCAAAGCGACGCCAAAAACATTCAGTACTTC. Its translation is CATQSDAKNIQYF. The chain recombines TRBV25-1 with TRBJ2-4; D is ambiguous. The germline V and J ends were trimmed by 10 bases and 1 base, with 11 bases remaining between them. Germline V gene sequence: CDR1 MGHDK, CDR2 SYGVNS. The CDR3 is 13 amino acids.

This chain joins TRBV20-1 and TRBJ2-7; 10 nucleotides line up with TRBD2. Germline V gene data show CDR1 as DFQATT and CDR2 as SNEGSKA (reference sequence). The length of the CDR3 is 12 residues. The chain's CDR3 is CTGRAGGYEQYF. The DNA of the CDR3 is TGCACAGGAAGAGCGGGAGGGTACGAGCAGTACTTC.

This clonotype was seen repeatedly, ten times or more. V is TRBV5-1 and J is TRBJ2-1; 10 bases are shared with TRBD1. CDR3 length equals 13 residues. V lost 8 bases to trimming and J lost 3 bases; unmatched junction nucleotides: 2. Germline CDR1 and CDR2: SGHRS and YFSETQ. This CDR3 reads CARGTGDYNEQFF. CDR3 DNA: TGCGCCAGAGGGACAGGGGACTACAATGAGCAGTTCTTC.

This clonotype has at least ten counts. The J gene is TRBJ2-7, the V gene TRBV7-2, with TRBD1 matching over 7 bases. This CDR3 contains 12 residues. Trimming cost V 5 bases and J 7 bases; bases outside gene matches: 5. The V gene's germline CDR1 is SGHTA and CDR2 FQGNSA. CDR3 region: CASSPTGREQYF. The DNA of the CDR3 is TGTGCCAGCAGCCCGACAGGGAGAGAGCAGTACTTC.

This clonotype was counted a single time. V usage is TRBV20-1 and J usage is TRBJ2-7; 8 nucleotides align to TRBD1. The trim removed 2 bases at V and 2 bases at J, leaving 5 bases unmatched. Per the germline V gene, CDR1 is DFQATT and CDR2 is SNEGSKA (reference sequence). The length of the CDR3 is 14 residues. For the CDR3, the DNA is TGCAGTGCTAGACCCGGACAGGGTCCCTACGAGCAGTACTTC. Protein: CSARPGQGPYEQYF.

CDR3 nucleotide sequence: TGTGCCAGCAGTGATACTCGGACTGAAGCTTTCTTT. Residues: CASSDTRTEAFF. This sequence joins TRBV6-1 and TRBJ1-1, with D unclear. V lost 3 bases, J lost 5 bases, and 7 bases lay in between. CDR1 and CDR2 (germline): MNHNS, SASEGT. This CDR3 comprises 12 residues.

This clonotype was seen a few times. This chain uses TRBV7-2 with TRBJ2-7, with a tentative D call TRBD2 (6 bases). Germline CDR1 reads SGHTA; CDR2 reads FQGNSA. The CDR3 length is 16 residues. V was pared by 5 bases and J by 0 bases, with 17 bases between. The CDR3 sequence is CASSRDGGASSYEQYF. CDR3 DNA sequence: TGTGCCAGCAGCAGAGATGGAGGGGCTAGCTCCTACGAGCAGTACTTC. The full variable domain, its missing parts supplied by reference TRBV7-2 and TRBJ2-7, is GAGVSQSPSNKVTEKGKDVELRCDPISGHTALYWYRQSLGQGLEFLIYFQGNSAPDKSGLPSDRFSAERTGGSVSTLTIQRTQQEDSAVYLCASSRDGGASSYEQYFGPGTRLTVT.

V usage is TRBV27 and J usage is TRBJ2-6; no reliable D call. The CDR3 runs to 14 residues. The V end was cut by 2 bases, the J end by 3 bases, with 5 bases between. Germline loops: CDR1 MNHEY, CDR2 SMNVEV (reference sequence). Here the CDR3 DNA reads TGTGCCAGCAGTTTAGCGATTGGGGCCAACGTCCTGACTTTC. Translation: CASSLAIGANVLTF.

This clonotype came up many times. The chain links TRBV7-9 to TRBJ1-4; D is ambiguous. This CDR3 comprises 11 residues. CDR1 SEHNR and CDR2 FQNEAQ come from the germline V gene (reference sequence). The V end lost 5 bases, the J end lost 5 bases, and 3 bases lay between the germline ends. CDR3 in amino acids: CASSQNEKLFF. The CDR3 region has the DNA TGTGCCAGCAGCCAAAATGAAAAACTGTTTTTT.

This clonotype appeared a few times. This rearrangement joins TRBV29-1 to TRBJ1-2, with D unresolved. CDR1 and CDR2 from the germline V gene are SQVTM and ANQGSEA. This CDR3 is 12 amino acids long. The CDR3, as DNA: TGCTCCTTCGAGGGCCCGCGAGGTGGCTACACCTTC. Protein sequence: CSFEGPRGGYTF.

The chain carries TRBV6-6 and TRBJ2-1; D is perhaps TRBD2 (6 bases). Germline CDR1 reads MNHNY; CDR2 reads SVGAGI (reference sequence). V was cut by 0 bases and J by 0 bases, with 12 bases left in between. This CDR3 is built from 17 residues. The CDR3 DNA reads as TGTGCCAGCAGTTACTCGAATAGCGGAGGCTCCTACAATGAGCAGTTCTTC. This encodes CASSYSNSGGSYNEQFF.

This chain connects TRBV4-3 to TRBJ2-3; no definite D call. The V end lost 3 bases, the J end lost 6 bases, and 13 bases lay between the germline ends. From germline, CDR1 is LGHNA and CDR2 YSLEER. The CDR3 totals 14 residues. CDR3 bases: TGCGCCAGCAGCCAGCTTTTTCCGTGGGATACGCAGTATTTT. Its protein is CASSQLFPWDTQYF.

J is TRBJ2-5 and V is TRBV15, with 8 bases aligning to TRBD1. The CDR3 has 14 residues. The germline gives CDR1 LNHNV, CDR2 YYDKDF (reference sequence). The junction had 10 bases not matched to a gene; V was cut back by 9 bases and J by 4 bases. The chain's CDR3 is CATGTGQGGETQYF. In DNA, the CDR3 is TGTGCCACTGGAACCGGACAGGGAGGAGAGACCCAGTACTTC.

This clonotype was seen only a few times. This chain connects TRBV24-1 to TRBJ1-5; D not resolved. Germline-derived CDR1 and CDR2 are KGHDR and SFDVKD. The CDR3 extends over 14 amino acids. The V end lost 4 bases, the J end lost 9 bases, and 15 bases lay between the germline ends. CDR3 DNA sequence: TGTGCCACCAGTGACCCGACTGAAGGGTGGCCCCAGCATTTT. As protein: CATSDPTEGWPQHF.

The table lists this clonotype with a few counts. CDR3 DNA sequence: TGCGCCAGCAGCCCGAGATGGGAAGGAGGAGAAAAACTGTTTTTT. Translated, it gives CASSPRWEGGEKLFF. This sequence joins TRBV5-1 and TRBJ1-4; no clear D gene. CDR1 SGHRS and CDR2 YFSETQ come from the germline V gene. The CDR3 is 15 residues long. Between the trimmed V and J ends, which lost 4 bases and 8 bases, there was a span of 18 bases.

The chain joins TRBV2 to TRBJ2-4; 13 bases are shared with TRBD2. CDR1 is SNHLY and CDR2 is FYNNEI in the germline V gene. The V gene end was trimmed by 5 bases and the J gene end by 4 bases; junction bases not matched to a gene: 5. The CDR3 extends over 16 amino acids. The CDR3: CASSRTSGGSKNIQYF. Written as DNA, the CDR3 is TGTGCCAGCAGTAGGACTAGCGGGGGCTCAAAAAACATTCAGTACTTC. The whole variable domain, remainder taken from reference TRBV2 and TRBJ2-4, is EPEVTQTPSHQVTQMGQEVILRCVPISNHLYFYWYRQILGQKVEFLVSFYNNEISEKSEIFDDQFSVERPDGSNFTLKIRSTKLEDSAMYFCASSRTSGGSKNIQYFGAGTRLSVL.

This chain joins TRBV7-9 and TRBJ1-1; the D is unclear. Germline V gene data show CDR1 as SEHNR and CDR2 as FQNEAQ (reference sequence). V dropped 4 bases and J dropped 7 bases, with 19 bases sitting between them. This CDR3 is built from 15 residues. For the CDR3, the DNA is TGTGCCAGCAGCTCAATGGGGAAGACGGCGGATGAAGCTTTCTTT. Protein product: CASSSMGKTADEAFF.

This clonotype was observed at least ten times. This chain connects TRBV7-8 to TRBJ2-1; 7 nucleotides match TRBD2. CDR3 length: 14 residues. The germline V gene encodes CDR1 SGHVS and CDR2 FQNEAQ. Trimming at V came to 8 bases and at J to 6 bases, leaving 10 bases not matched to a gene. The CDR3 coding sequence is TGTGCCAGCCATAGCGGGCCTGCCGGCAATGAGCAGTTCTTC. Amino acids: CASHSGPAGNEQFF. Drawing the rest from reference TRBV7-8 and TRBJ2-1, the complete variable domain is GAGVSQSPRYKVAKRGQDVALRCDPISGHVSLFWYQQALGQGPEFLTYFQNEAQLDKSGLPSDRFFAERPEGSVSTLKIQRTQQEDSAVYLCASHSGPAGNEQFFGPGTRLTVL.

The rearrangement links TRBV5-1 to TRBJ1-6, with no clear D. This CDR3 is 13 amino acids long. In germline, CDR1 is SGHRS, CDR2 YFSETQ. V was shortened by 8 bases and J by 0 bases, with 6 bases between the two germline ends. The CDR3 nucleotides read TGCGCCAGTCAGGACTCCTATAATTCACCCCTCCACTTT. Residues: CASQDSYNSPLHF.

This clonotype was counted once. CDR3 DNA: TGTGCCAGCAGCTTACTGGGACTCGAGACCTACAATGAGCAGTTCTTC. Residues: CASSLLGLETYNEQFF. The chain carries TRBV11-1 and TRBJ2-1; a possible D gene is TRBD2 (6 bases). Germline V gene data show CDR1 as SGHAT and CDR2 as FQDESV (reference sequence). The V end lost 2 bases, the J end lost 2 bases, and 13 bases lay between the germline ends. This CDR3 region has 16 residues.

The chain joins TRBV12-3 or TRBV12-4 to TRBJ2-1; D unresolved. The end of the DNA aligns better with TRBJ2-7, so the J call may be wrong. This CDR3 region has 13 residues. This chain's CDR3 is CASIGLTYNEQYF. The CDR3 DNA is TGTGCCAGCATCGGGTTGACCTACAATGAGCAGTACTTC.

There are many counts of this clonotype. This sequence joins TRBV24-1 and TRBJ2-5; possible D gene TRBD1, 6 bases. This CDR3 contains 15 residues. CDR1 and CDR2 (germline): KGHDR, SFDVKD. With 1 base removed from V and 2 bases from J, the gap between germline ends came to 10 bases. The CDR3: CATSDLSQGQETQYF. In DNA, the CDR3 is TGTGCCACCAGTGATTTATCGCAGGGGCAAGAGACCCAGTACTTC.

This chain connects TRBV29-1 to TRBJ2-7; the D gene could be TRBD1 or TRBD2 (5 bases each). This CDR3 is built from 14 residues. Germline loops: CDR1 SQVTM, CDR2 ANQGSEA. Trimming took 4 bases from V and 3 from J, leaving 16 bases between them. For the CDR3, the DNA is TGCAGCGTTGGCCAAGCCGGGACGGGCTACGAGCAGTACTTC. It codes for CSVGQAGTGYEQYF.

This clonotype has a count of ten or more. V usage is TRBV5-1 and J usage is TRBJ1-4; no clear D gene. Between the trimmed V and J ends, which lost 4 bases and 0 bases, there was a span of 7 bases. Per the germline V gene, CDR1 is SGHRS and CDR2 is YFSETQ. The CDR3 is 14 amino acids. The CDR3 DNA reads TGCGCCAGCAGCCCCCAGGCAACTAATGAAAAACTGTTTTTT. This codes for CASSPQATNEKLFF. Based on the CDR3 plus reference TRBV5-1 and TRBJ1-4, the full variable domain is KAGVTQTPRYLIKTRGQQVTLSCSPISGHRSVSWYQQTPGQGLQFLFEYFSETQRNKGNFPGRFSGRQFSNSRSEMNVSTLELGDSALYLCASSPQATNEKLFFGSGTQLSVL.

The CDR3 coding sequence is TGTGCCAGCAGCCTCCGGGAGCTAGATACGCAGTATTTT. Protein product: CASSLRELDTQYF. This sequence joins TRBV3-1 and TRBJ2-3; D possibly corresponds to TRBD2 (6 bases). Germline V gene sequence: CDR1 LGHDT, CDR2 YNNKEL (reference sequence). The CDR3 length is 13 residues. Trimming pared 4 bases from V and 5 bases from J, leaving 10 bases between.

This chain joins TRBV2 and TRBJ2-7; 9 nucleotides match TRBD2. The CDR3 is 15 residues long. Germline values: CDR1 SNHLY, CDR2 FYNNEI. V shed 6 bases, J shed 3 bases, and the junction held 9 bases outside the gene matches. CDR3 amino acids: CASRVGLANLYEQYF. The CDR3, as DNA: TGTGCCAGCAGGGTCGGACTAGCGAATCTCTACGAGCAGTACTTC. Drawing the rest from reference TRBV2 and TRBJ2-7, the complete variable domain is EPEVTQTPSHQVTQMGQEVILRCVPISNHLYFYWYRQILGQKVEFLVSFYNNEISEKSEIFDDQFSVERPDGSNFTLKIRSTKLEDSAMYFCASRVGLANLYEQYFGPGTRLTVT.

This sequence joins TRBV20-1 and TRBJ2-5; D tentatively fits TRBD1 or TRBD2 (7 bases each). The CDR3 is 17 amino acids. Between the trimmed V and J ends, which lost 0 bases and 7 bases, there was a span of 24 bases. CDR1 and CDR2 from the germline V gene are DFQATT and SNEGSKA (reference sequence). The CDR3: CSARDRGLADRYWTQYF. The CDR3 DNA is TGCAGTGCTAGAGATAGGGGGCTAGCGGACCGCTATTGGACCCAGTACTTC.

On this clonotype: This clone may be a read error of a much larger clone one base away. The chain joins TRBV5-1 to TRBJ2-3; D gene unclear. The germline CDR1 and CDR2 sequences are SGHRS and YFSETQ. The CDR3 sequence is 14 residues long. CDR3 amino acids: CASSLDQFTDKQYF. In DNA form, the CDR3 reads TGCGCCAGCAGCTTGGACCAGTTCACAGATAAGCAGTATTTT.

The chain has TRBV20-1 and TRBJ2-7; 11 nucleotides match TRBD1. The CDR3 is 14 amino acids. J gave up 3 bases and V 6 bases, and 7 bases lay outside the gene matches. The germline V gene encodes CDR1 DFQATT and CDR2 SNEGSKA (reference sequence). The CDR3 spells CSANRGTGGYEQYF. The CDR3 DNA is TGCAGTGCAAATCGGGGGACAGGGGGCTACGAGCAGTACTTC.